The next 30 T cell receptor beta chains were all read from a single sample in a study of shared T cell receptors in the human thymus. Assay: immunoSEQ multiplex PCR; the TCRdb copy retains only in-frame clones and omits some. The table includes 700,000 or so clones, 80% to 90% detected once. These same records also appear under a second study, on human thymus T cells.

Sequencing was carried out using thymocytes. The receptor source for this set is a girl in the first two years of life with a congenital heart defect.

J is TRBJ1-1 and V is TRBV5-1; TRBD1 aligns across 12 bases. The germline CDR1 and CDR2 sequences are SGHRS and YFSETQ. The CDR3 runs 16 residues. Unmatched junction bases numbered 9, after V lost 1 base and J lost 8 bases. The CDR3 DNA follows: TGCGCCAGCAGCTTGATACCGGGACAGGGGGCGGGGGAAGCTTTCTTT. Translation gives CASSLIPGQGAGEAFF.

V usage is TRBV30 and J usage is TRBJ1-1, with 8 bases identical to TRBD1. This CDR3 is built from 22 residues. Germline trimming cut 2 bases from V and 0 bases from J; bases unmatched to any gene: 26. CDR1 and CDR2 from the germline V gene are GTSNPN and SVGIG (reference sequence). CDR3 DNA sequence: TGTGCCTGGAGTCACGCAACTCGGGGGGCTGACAGGGGCTTTCGTATGAACACTGAAGCTTTCTTT. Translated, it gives CAWSHATRGADRGFRMNTEAFF.

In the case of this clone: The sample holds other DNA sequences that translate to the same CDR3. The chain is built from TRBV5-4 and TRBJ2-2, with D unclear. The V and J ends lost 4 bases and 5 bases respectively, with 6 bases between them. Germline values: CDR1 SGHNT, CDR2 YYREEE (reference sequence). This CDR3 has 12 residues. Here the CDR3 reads CASSTSTGELFF. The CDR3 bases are TGTGCCAGCAGCACTTCTACCGGGGAGCTGTTTTTT.

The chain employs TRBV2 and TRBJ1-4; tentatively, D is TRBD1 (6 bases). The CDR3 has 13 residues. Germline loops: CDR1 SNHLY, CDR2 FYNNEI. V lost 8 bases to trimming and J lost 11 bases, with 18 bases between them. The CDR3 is CASLRQGRGKLFF. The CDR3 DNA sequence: TGTGCCAGCCTTCGGCAGGGTAGGGGGAAACTGTTTTTT.

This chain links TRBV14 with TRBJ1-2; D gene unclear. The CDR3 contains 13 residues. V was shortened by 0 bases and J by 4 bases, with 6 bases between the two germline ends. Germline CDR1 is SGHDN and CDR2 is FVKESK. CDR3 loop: CASSQETSYGYTF. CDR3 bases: TGTGCCAGCAGCCAAGAGACTTCCTATGGCTACACCTTC.

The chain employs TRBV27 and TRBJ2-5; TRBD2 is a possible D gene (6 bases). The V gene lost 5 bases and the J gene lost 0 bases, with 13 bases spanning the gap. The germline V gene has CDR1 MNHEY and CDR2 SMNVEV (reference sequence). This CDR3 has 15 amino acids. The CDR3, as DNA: TGTGCCAGCAGTCTCTCGGAGGGGTACCAAGAGACCCAGTACTTC. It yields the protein CASSLSEGYQETQYF.

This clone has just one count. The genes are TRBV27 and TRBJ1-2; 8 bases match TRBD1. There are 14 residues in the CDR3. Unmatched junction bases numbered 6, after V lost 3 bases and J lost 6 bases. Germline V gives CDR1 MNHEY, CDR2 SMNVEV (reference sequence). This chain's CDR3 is CASSFTGGSHGYTF. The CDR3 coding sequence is TGTGCCAGCAGTTTTACAGGGGGTAGTCATGGCTACACCTTC.

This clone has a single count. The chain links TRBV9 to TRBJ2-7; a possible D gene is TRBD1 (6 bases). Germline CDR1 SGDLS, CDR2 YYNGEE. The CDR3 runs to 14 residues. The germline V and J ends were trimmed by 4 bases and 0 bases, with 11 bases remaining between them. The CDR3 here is CASSPRDISYEQYF. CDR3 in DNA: TGTGCCAGCAGCCCTCGGGACATCTCCTACGAGCAGTACTTC.

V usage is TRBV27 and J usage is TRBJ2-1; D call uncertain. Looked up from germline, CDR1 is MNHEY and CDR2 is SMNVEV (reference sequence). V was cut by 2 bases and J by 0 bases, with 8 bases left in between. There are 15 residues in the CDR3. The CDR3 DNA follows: TGTGCCAGCAGTTTACGGGTACCCTCCTACAATGAGCAGTTCTTC. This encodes CASSLRVPSYNEQFF.

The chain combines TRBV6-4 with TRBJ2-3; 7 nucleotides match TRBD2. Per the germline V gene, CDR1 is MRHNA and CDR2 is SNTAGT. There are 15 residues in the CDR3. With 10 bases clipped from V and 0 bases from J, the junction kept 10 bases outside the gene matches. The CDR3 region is CATSGTIGSTDTQYF. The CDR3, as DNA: TGTGCCACGTCCGGGACTATCGGTAGCACAGATACGCAGTATTTT.

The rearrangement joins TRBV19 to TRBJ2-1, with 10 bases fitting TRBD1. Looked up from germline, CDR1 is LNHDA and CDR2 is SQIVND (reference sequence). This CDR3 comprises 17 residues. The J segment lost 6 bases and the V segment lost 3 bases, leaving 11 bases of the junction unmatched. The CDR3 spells CASSILGPGQGINEQFF. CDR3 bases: TGTGCCAGTAGTATTCTGGGTCCGGGACAGGGGATCAATGAGCAGTTCTTC.

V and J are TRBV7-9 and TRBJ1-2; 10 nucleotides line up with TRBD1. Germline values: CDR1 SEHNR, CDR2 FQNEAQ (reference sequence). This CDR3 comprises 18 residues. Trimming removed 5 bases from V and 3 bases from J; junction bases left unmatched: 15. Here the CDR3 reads CASSTTKDTTGGDYGYTF. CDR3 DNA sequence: TGTGCCAGCAGCACAACCAAAGACACGACAGGGGGCGACTATGGCTACACCTTC.

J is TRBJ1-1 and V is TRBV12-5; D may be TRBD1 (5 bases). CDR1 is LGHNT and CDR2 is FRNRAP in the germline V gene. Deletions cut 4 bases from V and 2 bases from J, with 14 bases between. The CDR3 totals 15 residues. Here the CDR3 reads CASGSNGGDNTEAFF. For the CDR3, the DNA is TGTGCTAGTGGTTCTAACGGGGGAGACAACACTGAAGCTTTCTTT.

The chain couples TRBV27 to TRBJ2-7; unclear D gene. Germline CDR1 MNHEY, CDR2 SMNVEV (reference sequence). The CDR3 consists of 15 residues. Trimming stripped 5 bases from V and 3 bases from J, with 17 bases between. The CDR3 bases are TGTGCCAGCAGTCTCACCCGACACCTATTCTACGAGCAGTACTTC. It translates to CASSLTRHLFYEQYF.

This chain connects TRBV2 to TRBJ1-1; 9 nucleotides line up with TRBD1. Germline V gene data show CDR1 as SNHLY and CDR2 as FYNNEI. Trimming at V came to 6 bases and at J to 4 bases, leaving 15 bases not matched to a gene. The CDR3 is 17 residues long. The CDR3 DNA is TGTGCCAGCAGCCCACACCGGGGGCGACAGGGGGGCACTGAAGCTTTCTTT. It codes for CASSPHRGRQGGTEAFF.

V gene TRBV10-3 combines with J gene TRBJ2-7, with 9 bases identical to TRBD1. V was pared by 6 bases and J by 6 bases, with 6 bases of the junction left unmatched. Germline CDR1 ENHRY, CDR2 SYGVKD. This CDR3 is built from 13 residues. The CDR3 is CAIRGQGIAEQYF. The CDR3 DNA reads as TGTGCCATCAGGGGACAGGGAATCGCCGAGCAGTACTTC.

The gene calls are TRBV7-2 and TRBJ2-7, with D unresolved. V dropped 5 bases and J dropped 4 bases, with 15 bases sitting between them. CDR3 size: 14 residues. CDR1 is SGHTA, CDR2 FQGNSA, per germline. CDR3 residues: CASSPTSTEYEQYF. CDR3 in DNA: TGTGCCAGCAGCCCAACCTCCACAGAGTACGAGCAGTACTTC.

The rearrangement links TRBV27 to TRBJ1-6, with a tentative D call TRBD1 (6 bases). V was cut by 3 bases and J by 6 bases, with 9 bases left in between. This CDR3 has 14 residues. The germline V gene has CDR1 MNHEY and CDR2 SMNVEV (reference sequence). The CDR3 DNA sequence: TGTGCCAGCAGTTTCCTCAGGGGTAATTCACCCCTCCACTTT. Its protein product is CASSFLRGNSPLHF.

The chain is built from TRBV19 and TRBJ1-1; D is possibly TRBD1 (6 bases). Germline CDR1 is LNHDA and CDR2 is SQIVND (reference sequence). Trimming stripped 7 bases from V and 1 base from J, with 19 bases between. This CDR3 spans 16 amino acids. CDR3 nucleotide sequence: TGTGCCAGTACCCCGGTCCCCGGGGGGCCGAACACTGAAGCTTTCTTT. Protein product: CASTPVPGGPNTEAFF.

The CDR3 region has the DNA TGTGCCAGCAGCTTAGAACCCGGACTAGCGGGCAATGAGCAGTTCTTC. Translation: CASSLEPGLAGNEQFF. This chain joins TRBV11-2 and TRBJ2-1; 11 bases agree with TRBD2. With 0 bases clipped from V and 6 bases from J, the junction kept 4 bases outside the gene matches. CDR1 and CDR2 (germline): SGHAT, FQNNGV. This CDR3 is 16 amino acids long.

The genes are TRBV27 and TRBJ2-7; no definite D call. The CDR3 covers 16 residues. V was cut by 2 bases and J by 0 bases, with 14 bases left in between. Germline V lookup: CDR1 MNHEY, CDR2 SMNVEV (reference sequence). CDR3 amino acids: CASSLEYTRSSYEQYF. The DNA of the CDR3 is TGTGCCAGCAGTTTAGAGTACACAAGGAGCTCCTACGAGCAGTACTTC.

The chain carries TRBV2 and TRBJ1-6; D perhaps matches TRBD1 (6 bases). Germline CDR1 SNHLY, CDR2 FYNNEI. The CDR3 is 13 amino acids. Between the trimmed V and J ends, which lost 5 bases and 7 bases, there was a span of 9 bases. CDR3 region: CASSLDRNSPLHF. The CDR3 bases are TGTGCCAGCAGTTTGGACAGAAATTCACCCCTCCACTTT. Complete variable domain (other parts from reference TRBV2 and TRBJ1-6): EPEVTQTPSHQVTQMGQEVILRCVPISNHLYFYWYRQILGQKVEFLVSFYNNEISEKSEIFDDQFSVERPDGSNFTLKIRSTKLEDSAMYFCASSLDRNSPLHFGNGTRLTVT.

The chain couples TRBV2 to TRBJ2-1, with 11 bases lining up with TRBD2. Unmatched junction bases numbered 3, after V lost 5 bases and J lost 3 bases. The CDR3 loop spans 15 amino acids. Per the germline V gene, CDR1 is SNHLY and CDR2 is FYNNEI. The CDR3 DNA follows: TGTGCCAGCAGTCCGGGACTAGCGGACTACAATGAGCAGTTCTTC. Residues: CASSPGLADYNEQFF.

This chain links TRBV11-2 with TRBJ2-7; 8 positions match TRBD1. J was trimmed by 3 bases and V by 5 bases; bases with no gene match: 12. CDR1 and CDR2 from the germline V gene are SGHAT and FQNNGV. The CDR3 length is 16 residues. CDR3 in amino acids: CASSAGTGDYLYEQYF. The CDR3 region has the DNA TGTGCCAGCAGCGCCGGGACAGGAGATTACCTCTACGAGCAGTACTTC.

The DNA of the CDR3 is TGTGCCAGCAGTCTGGACCCCGGCGGGGTCGGTAACTATGGCTACACCTTC. Translating it yields CASSLDPGGVGNYGYTF. The gene calls are TRBV5-8 and TRBJ1-2; D is unclear. The CDR3 sequence is 17 residues long. The germline gives CDR1 SGHTS, CDR2 YDEGEE. The V end was cut by 5 bases, the J end by 1 base, with 21 bases between.

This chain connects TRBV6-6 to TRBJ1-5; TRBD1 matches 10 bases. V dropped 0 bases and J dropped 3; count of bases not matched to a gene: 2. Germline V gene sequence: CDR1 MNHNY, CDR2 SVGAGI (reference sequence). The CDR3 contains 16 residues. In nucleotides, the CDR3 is TGTGCCAGCAGTTACTCGGGGACAGGGGACAATCAGCCCCAGCATTTT. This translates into CASSYSGTGDNQPQHF.

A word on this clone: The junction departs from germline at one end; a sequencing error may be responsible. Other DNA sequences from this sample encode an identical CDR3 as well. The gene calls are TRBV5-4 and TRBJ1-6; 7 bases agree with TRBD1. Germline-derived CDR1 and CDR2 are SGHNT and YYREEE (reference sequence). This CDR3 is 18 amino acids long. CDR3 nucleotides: TGTGCCAGCAGCCCCACCGGCCGGAGGGACAGCAGAAATTCCCCCCTCCACTTT. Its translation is CASSPTGRRDSRNSPLHF.

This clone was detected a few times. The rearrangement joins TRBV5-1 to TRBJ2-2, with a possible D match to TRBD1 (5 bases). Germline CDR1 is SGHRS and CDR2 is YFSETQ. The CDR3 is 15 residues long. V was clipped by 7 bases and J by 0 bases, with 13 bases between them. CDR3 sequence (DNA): TGCGCCAGCTTTAGGGGAACAACGAACACCGGGGAGCTGTTTTTT. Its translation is CASFRGTTNTGELFF. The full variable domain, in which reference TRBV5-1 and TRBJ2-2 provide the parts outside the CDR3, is KAGVTQTPRYLIKTRGQQVTLSCSPISGHRSVSWYQQTPGQGLQFLFEYFSETQRNKGNFPGRFSGRQFSNSRSEMNVSTLELGDSALYLCASFRGTTNTGELFFGEGSRLTVL.

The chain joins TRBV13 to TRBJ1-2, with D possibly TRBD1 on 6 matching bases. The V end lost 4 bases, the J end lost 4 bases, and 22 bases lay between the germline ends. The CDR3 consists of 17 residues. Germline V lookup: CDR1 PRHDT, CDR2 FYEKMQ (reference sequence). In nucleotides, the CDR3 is TGTGCCAGCAGCTCCCCACAGGATCCCGAGGACAGCTATGGCTACACCTTC. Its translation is CASSSPQDPEDSYGYTF.

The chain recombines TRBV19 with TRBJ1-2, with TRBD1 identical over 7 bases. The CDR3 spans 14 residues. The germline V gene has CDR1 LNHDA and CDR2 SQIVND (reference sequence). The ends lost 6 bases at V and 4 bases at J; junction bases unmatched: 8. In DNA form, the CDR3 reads TGTGCCAGTAGCGCCCCGGGACAGTGCTATGGCTACACCTTC. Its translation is CASSAPGQCYGYTF.